Listed below are T cell receptor beta chains from one sample, sequenced in a study of OX40 agonist ivuxolimab in advanced cancers. This table comes from immunoSEQ multiplex PCR, and its TCRdb copy is limited to in-frame clones, with some not included. Of under 75,000 clones listed, 80% to 95% are singletons. The sample consisted of CD4+ or CD8+ T cells sorted from blood, taken in a trial of the OX40 agonist ivuxolimab. These receptors all stem from an adult with an advanced solid tumor such as melanoma, head and neck, liver or kidney cancer. Each CDR3 is given with its conserved first and last residue. Each record gives: CDR3 protein, CDR3 DNA, V gene, clone size, J gene, D gene. The D gene is left open where the match is weak. Where a row states a size, it is once, few, many or the class of an expanded clone; other rows omit it.

CASSLAGALNYGYTF,TGTGCCAGCAGCTTAGCGGGGGCACTTAACTATGGCTACACCTTC,TRBV7-8,-,TRBJ1-2,-
CASSRPPRLANEQFF,TGTGCCAGCTCCCGTCCCCCCCGACTAGCGAATGAGCAGTTCTTC,TRBV11-2,-,TRBJ2-1,TRBD2
CASSDPENQPQHF,TGTGCCAGCAGTGATCCCGAGAATCAGCCCCAGCATTTT,TRBV6-1,-,TRBJ1-5,-
CASSEFVTDYNSPLHF,TGTGCCAGCAGTGAATTCGTGACAGACTATAATTCACCCCTCCACTTT,TRBV25-1,-,TRBJ1-6,-
CASSIHSPGSPYNEQFF,TGTGCCAGTAGTATACACTCTCCGGGATCTCCTTACAATGAGCAGTTCTTC,TRBV19,-,TRBJ2-1,-
CASSAPLAGTPRNEQFF,TGTGCCAGCAGCGCCCCGCTAGCGGGGACCCCGAGGAATGAGCAGTTCTTC,TRBV9,once,TRBJ2-1,TRBD2
CASSLDREVTEAFF,TGTGCCAGCAGCTTAGACAGGGAAGTAACTGAAGCTTTCTTT,TRBV7-9,-,TRBJ1-1,-
CASSLLAGGNQPQHF,TGTGCCAGCAGTTTACTGGCAGGAGGGAATCAGCCCCAGCATTTT,TRBV27,medium-sized,TRBJ1-5,-
CASSDGTANTEAFF,TGTGCCAGCAGTGATGGAACAGCTAACACTGAAGCTTTCTTT,TRBV6-1,-,TRBJ1-1,-
CASSLWGNLNEKLFF,TGTGCCAGCAGCTTGTGGGGCAATCTTAATGAAAAACTGTTTTTT,TRBV5-5,-,TRBJ1-4,-
CASSELGYGYTF,TGTGCCAGCAGTGAATTAGGCTATGGCTACACCTTC,TRBV6-1,-,TRBJ1-2,-
CASSGESITYEQYF,TGTGCCAGCAGCGGGGAGTCCATCACCTACGAGCAGTACTTC,TRBV7-6,-,TRBJ2-7,-
CASSLRGPYNEQFF,TGTGCCAGCAGCCTCAGGGGACCCTACAATGAGCAGTTCTTC,TRBV5-8,-,TRBJ2-1,-
CASSLEDGYTF,TGTGCCAGCAGCTTGGAGGACGGCTACACCTTC,TRBV5-4,-,TRBJ1-2,-
CASSLVLQGGTDTQYF,TGTGCCAGCAGCTTAGTATTACAGGGAGGCACAGATACGCAGTATTTT,TRBV11-2,-,TRBJ2-3,-
CASTPTGDYGYTF,TGTGCCAGCACCCCGACAGGAGACTATGGCTACACCTTC,TRBV9,-,TRBJ1-2,-
CASSLGGPPGYTF,TGTGCCAGCAGCTTAGGCGGCCCCCCGGGCTACACCTTC,TRBV11-2,-,TRBJ1-2,-
CAWKTDRDGTEAFF,TGTGCCTGGAAGACTGACAGGGATGGAACTGAAGCTTTCTTT,TRBV30,-,TRBJ1-1,TRBD1
CATRGGTETQYF,TGTGCCACCCGGGGGGGGACGGAGACCCAGTACTTC,TRBV5-8,-,TRBJ2-5,TRBD2
CATSNSQGPQETQYF,TGTGCCACCAGCAATTCCCAGGGGCCGCAAGAGACCCAGTACTTC,TRBV15,-,TRBJ2-5,-
CASSQDRGPPYNEQFF,TGCGCCAGCAGCCAAGATCGGGGACCTCCTTACAATGAGCAGTTCTTC,TRBV4-3,-,TRBJ2-1,-
CASSATRDTTTNEKLFF,TGTGCCAGCAGCGCTACTCGGGACACCACAACTAATGAAAAACTGTTTTTT,TRBV5-6,-,TRBJ1-4,-
CASSVFSPPNTEAFF,TGTGCCAGCAGCGTATTCAGCCCGCCGAACACTGAAGCTTTCTTT,TRBV9,-,TRBJ1-1,-
CASSYSTGESYEQYF,TGTGCCAGCAGTTACTCGACAGGAGAGTCCTACGAGCAGTACTTC,TRBV6-6,once,TRBJ2-7,-
CATLEGGASYNEQFF,TGTGCCACCCTGGAGGGGGGGGCCTCCTACAATGAGCAGTTCTTC,TRBV10-3,-,TRBJ2-1,-
CASSEGGPGSPLHF,TGTGCTAGCAGTGAGGGGGGCCCAGGCTCACCCCTCCACTTT,TRBV7-7,-,TRBJ1-6,-
CASSSGTGGYNEQFF,TGTGCCAGCAGTTCGGGGACAGGGGGTTACAATGAGCAGTTCTTC,TRBV27,-,TRBJ2-1,TRBD1
CASSLVGYQETQYF,TGTGCCAGCAGCTTAGTCGGCTACCAAGAGACCCAGTACTTC,TRBV7-6,once,TRBJ2-5,-
CASSLGVGGYEQYF,TGTGCCAGCAGCTTAGGAGTCGGCGGCTACGAGCAGTACTTC,TRBV13,-,TRBJ2-7,-
CASSPWTERGYTF,TGTGCCAGCAGCCCCTGGACGGAGAGGGGCTACACCTTC,TRBV13,-,TRBJ1-2,-
CASSDFLGSAQYF,TGCGCCAGCAGCGACTTCTTAGGGTCGGCCCAGTACTTC,TRBV5-1,-,TRBJ2-5,-
CASSFPPPTGGRYGYTF,TGTGCCAGCAGCTTTCCCCCCCCCACAGGGGGGAGATATGGCTACACCTTC,TRBV5-6,-,TRBJ1-2,TRBD1
CASSLSGSRGYTF,TGTGCCAGCAGTTTATCGGGCAGCCGTGGCTACACCTTC,TRBV27,-,TRBJ1-2,-
CALGGKYF,TGTGCCCTAGGAGGTAAGTACTTC,TRBV5-4,-,TRBJ2-7,-
CASSLDPVGGSPLHF,TGTGCCAGCAGCTTAGATCCAGTTGGAGGGTCACCCCTCCACTTT,TRBV11-2,-,TRBJ1-6,-
CASSLLSPPSELFF,TGTGCCAGCAGTTTACTGTCCCCCCCGAGCGAGCTGTTTTTT,TRBV27,-,TRBJ2-2,-
CASSLVAGVGTQYF,TGTGCCAGCAGCTTAGTTGCAGGGGTAGGGACCCAGTACTTC,TRBV7-9,-,TRBJ2-5,-
CASNYPGTEAFF,TGTGCCAGTAATTACCCGGGCACTGAAGCTTTCTTT,TRBV19,-,TRBJ1-1,-
CASSQDWPSKVNEQFF,TGCGCCAGCAGCCAAGATTGGCCTTCAAAGGTCAATGAGCAGTTCTTC,TRBV4-1,-,TRBJ2-1,-
CASSLSGTAVLNEQFF,TGTGCCAGCAGTTTATCCGGGACAGCGGTGCTCAATGAGCAGTTCTTC,TRBV27,-,TRBJ2-1,TRBD1
CASSRPGEAFF,TGTGCCAGCAGCCGGCCAGGGGAAGCTTTCTTT,TRBV11-2,-,TRBJ1-1,-
CASSQGYTEAFF,TGTGCCAGCAGTCAGGGGTACACTGAAGCTTTCTTT,TRBV6-5,-,TRBJ1-1,-
CATTPSGSSYEQYF,TGTGCCACCACACCGAGCGGAAGCTCCTACGAGCAGTACTTC,TRBV6-5,-,TRBJ2-7,-
CASTTAGHNEQFF,TGCGCCAGCACGACAGCGGGTCACAATGAGCAGTTCTTC,TRBV5-1,-,TRBJ2-1,-
CASSLAPHRGRNEKLFF,TGTGCCAGCAGCTTAGCCCCCCACAGGGGCCGTAATGAAAAACTGTTTTTT,TRBV7-9,-,TRBJ1-4,TRBD1
CASSFFRDNYEQYF,TGTGCCAGCAGTTTTTTCCGGGACAACTACGAGCAGTACTTC,TRBV27,-,TRBJ2-7,-
CASSYGPAYTEAFF,TGTGCCAGCAGTTATGGCCCCGCATACACTGAAGCTTTCTTT,TRBV6-5,once,TRBJ1-1,-
CATSRDQGRSSPLHF,TGTGCCACCAGCAGAGATCAGGGTCGGAGTTCACCCCTCCACTTT,TRBV15,-,TRBJ1-6,-
CASSSSYEQYF,TGTGCCAGCAGCTCCTCCTACGAGCAGTACTTC,TRBV11-2,once,TRBJ2-7,-
CATSSDGGSNEQFF,TGTGCCACCAGCAGTGACGGGGGGTCCAATGAGCAGTTCTTC,TRBV15,-,TRBJ2-1,TRBD2
CASSPQGPPMQYF,TGTGCCAGCAGCCCTCAGGGTCCCCCTATGCAGTATTTT,TRBV9,-,TRBJ2-3,-
CASSPLLGQGFHEQYF,TGTGCCAGCAGCCCCCTCCTGGGACAGGGGTTTCACGAGCAGTACTTC,TRBV4-1,-,TRBJ2-7,TRBD1
CASSYAGGRRTYEQYF,TGCGCCAGCAGTTACGCGGGGGGTAGAAGGACCTACGAGCAGTACTTC,TRBV23-1,-,TRBJ2-7,TRBD2